The subject of this entry is one T cell receptor (beta chain). As yet, its antigen is unknown. This sample stems from a study of T cell responses to AZD1222 COVID-19 vaccine. Findings and caveats of the study: Among spike-specific TCRs, nearly half reportedly target unmutated variant regions. After the peak T cell response, and only then, were repertoires sampled.

Measured with immunoSEQ multiplex PCR; TCRdb has only the in-frame clones, and not every one. Among 110,000 to 150,000 clones, more than 75% were seen once, and the ten largest hold approximately 2.8%. The sequences come from peripheral blood, collected 28 days after the second AZD1222 dose. This receptor was identified in an adult who received the AZD1222 COVID-19 vaccine.

The CDR3 sequence: CASSSGTGIGQETQYF. The CDR3 DNA reads as TGCGCCAGCAGCTCCGGGACAGGGATAGGCCAAGAGACCCAGTACTTC. The genes are TRBV5-1 and TRBJ2-5; TRBD1 matches 9 bases. The CDR3 runs 16 residues. After removal of 3 bases from V and 1 base from J, the junction contained 7 bases not matched to a gene. Germline loops: CDR1 SGHRS, CDR2 YFSETQ.